Below, one T cell receptor beta chain is given with its context. Its target is not known. Assay: immunoSEQ multiplex PCR; the TCRdb copy retains only in-frame clones and omits some. The sample holds some 65,000 clones, around 87% seen once. This specimen belongs to a study of CD4 T cells in relation to SARS-CoV-2 and coronaviruses. Overall study context: Crossreactive spike epitopes shared across donors were mapped to their HLA restriction.

Findings of the study overall: No donor gave both pre-pandemic and post-infection samples. No crossreactivity against non-spike viral proteins was tested here.

CD4+ T cells from unexposed donors were obtained before the COVID-19 pandemic (2011-2018). V was pared by 1 base and J by 0 bases, with 11 bases between. Germline V gene data show CDR1 as MNHNS and CDR2 as SASEGT. This CDR3 is built from 16 residues. The chain couples TRBV6-1 to TRBJ2-3; no definite D call. The sequence was collected from a human donor in good health. The sample consisted of memory CD4+ T cells from PBMCs. The CDR3 region has the DNA TGTGCCAGCAGTGAAGTTTTAAGCAGAAGCACAGATACGCAGTATTTT. It translates to CASSEVLSRSTDTQYF.